A selection of T cell receptor beta chains follows, all from one sample in a study of STAT5B mutations in CD4+ large granular lymphocyte leukemia. The repertoire was sequenced with immunoSEQ multiplex PCR; TCRdb's copy has only in-frame clones and lacks some. The sample lists 20,000 to 25,000 clones; over 70% were seen once. What was sequenced was CD4+ T cells from blood buffy coats. Receptor source: a human donor in good health. CDR3s include the opening cysteine and the closing phenylalanine or tryptophan. The D gene is left open where the match is weak. Clone size is given for some rows only: seen once, a few or many times, or a class if the clone is expanded.

NA	TRBD2	TRBV5-1	TRBJ2-1	TGCGCCAGCAGCTTGGCCGCTGTCGTTAGCGGGACGCACAATGAGCAGTTCTTC	CASSLAAVVSGTHNEQFF
NA	TRBD1	TRBV6-1	TRBJ2-5	TGTGCCAGCAGTGATACCGGGACAGCCCCTTACGGGCCGTACTTC	CASSDTGTAPYGPYF
NA	NA	TRBV7-9	TRBJ1-1	TGTGCCAGCAGCTTGAACAGCCAAATGAACACTGAAGCTTTCTTT	CASSLNSQMNTEAFF
NA	NA	TRBV2	TRBJ1-1	TGTGCCACCTCTTTGCGGGCTCCCTCTGAAGCTTTCTTT	CATSLRAPSEAFF
NA	NA	TRBV9	TRBJ2-5	TGTGCCAGCAGCGTAGGGCTAGCCCAAGAGACCCAGTACTTC	CASSVGLAQETQYF
once	NA	TRBV6-1	TRBJ2-7	TGTGCCAGCAGTGGAACCCGGGACAACCCCTACGAGCAGTACTTC	CASSGTRDNPYEQYF
once	NA	TRBV2	TRBJ2-7	TGTGCCAGCAGTGACGGGACCCCGGGATACGAGCAGTACTTC	CASSDGTPGYEQYF
NA	NA	TRBV25-1	TRBJ1-1	TGTGCCAGCAGCAGGGTAGGTGAAGCTTTCTTT	CASSRVGEAFF
NA	TRBD2	TRBV11-3	TRBJ2-1	TGTGCCAGCAGCTTAGACGGGAGGGCCGTCGGTGAGCAGTTCTTC	CASSLDGRAVGEQFF
NA	NA	TRBV10-3	TRBJ1-1	TGTGCCATCAGTGAGTTTCAGGGTCGCACTGAAGCTTTCTTT	CAISEFQGRTEAFF
NA	TRBD1	TRBV6-6	TRBJ2-7	TGTGCCAGCGTACGAGGACAGGGGGCGTGGGAGCAGTACTTC	CASVRGQGAWEQYF
NA	TRBD1	TRBV5-1	TRBJ2-6	TGCGCCAGCAGCTCAGGACAGGGGGCTGGGGCCAACGTCCTGACTTTC	CASSSGQGAGANVLTF
NA	NA	TRBV6-1	TRBJ1-1	TGTGCCAGCAGTGACAGGGCTAGGTTGACTGAAGCTTTCTTT	CASSDRARLTEAFF
NA	NA	TRBV7-8	TRBJ1-1	TGTGCCAGCAGCTTCCGGTCGGCGTGGGTCACTGAAGCTTTCTTT	CASSFRSAWVTEAFF
NA	NA	TRBV10-2	TRBJ2-1	TGCGCCAGCAGTGAGAGGGGAAATCTAGGAAATGAGCAGTTCTTC	CASSERGNLGNEQFF
NA	NA	TRBV5-1	TRBJ1-1	TGCGCCAGCAGCTTGGTGCAGGGCGGGAGCACTGAAGCTTTCTTT	CASSLVQGGSTEAFF
NA	TRBD1	TRBV5-6	TRBJ2-7	TGTGCCAGCAGCCGACCGGGACAGGGGTCCTACGAGCAGTACTTC	CASSRPGQGSYEQYF
NA	NA	TRBV6-5	TRBJ1-5	TGTGCCAGCAGTCCTCGGACGGTAGCAAATCAGCCCCAGCATTTT	CASSPRTVANQPQHF
NA	TRBD1	TRBV6-1	TRBJ1-1	TGTGCCAGCATCCCACAGGGGGTGTTGAACACTGAAGCTTTCTTT	CASIPQGVLNTEAFF
NA	NA	TRBV2	TRBJ1-3	TGTGCCAGCGCGGCTACAGGGTCTGGAAACACCATATATTTT	CASAATGSGNTIYF